This T cell receptor beta chain was sequenced during a study of a mutant IDH1 vaccine in newly diagnosed glioma. Study at large: Patients began vaccination 4-6 weeks after radiotherapy alone, or with temozolomide cycles. Before enrollment, the patients had been treated with radiotherapy alone, temozolomide alone, or both together. Most of them had received both. General study points: Top-clonotype changes in peripheral T cells seemed unrelated to pseudoprogression.

About this clone itself: Its antigen is as yet unknown.

This table comes from immunoSEQ multiplex PCR, and its TCRdb copy is limited to in-frame clones, with some not included. The table records 45,000 to 65,000 clones, 65% to 90% of them present only once. The time point here: week 5, during vaccination. All doses held 300 ug of mutant IDH1 20-mer peptide, with topical imiquimod. Astrocytomas that were new, WHO grade 3 or 4, IDH1-mutant and ATRX-lost were present in the donors. CDR1 and CDR2 (germline): SGHNT, YYREEE (reference sequence). V shed 4 bases and J 7 bases; nucleotides not matched to a gene: 10. This CDR3 comprises 16 residues. The chain joins TRBV5-4 to TRBJ1-4; 10 positions agree with TRBD1. This specimen consisted of PBMCs, obtained from a glioma patient whose treatment included an IDH1 peptide vaccine. The TCR comes from a young woman with glioma. Some clones in this sample may be carry-over from other donors' samples. Here the CDR3 reads CASSPGTGAGGEKLFF. In DNA, the CDR3 is TGTGCCAGCAGCCCGGGGACAGGGGCTGGTGGTGAAAAACTGTTTTTT.